These 17 T cell receptor beta chains originate from one sample sequenced in a study of cytomegalovirus exposure and HLA in healthy donors. Researchers ran the PCR with 60 Vbeta and 13 Jbeta primers. Produced via immunoSEQ multiplex PCR; TCRdb's table is partial and in-frame only. Found here are 150,000 to 200,000 clones, about 80% of them singletons; the top ten hold approximately 15%. Sequenced: PBMCs. All receptors derive from a woman between 40 and 55 years old in good health and CMV-seronegative.

V gene TRBV11-2 combines with J gene TRBJ2-1; D might be TRBD1 (5 bases). CDR1 is SGHAT and CDR2 is FQNNGV in the germline V gene. Trimming removed 0 bases at V and 8 bases at J, with 14 bases between. This CDR3 has 15 residues. CDR3 amino acids: CASSLDLGANYEQFF. As DNA, the CDR3 is TGTGCCAGCAGCTTAGATTTAGGGGCGAACTATGAGCAGTTCTTC.

The chain joins TRBV4-3 to TRBJ2-6; weak D call: TRBD2 (7 bases). CDR1 and CDR2 (germline): LGHNA, YSLEER. The V and J ends lost 4 bases and 7 bases respectively, with 17 bases between them. The CDR3 runs to 16 residues. The CDR3 nucleotides are TGCGCCAGCAGCCGCATGGGGGGGGCGTCCGCCAACGTCCTGACTTTC. It specifies CASSRMGGASANVLTF.

The V gene is TRBV4-2, the J gene TRBJ2-3; 7 nucleotides match TRBD2. V shed 0 bases, J shed 4 bases, and the junction held 10 bases outside the gene matches. Per the germline V gene, CDR1 is LGHNA and CDR2 is YNFKEQ. The CDR3 covers 17 residues. The CDR3 region has the DNA TGTGCCAGCAGCCAAGATCCCATGGCGGGGGTTGCAGATACGCAGTATTTT. This translates into CASSQDPMAGVADTQYF.

The chain combines TRBV2 with TRBJ2-2; 7 bases align to TRBD2. Trimming cost V 0 bases and J 5 bases; bases outside gene matches: 6. In germline, CDR1 is SNHLY, CDR2 FYNNEI. This CDR3 has 16 amino acids. CDR3 sequence: CASSEAPGGATGELFF. The CDR3, as DNA: TGTGCCAGCAGTGAAGCCCCGGGGGGTGCTACCGGGGAGCTGTTTTTT.

This sequence joins TRBV4-1 and TRBJ1-1; 7 bases line up with TRBD1. This CDR3 has 17 residues. The germline gives CDR1 MGHRA, CDR2 YSYEKL. With V trimmed by 3 bases and J by 2 bases, 12 bases remained unmatched. CDR3 nucleotides: TGCGCCAGCAGCCAGTTTACACCCGGGACAGCAAACACTGAAGCTTTCTTT. It specifies CASSQFTPGTANTEAFF.

V gene TRBV5-4 combines with J gene TRBJ2-1, with 7 bases identical to TRBD2. The V segment lost 3 bases and the J segment 8 bases; nucleotides outside the gene matches: 11. CDR1 is SGHNT and CDR2 is YYREEE in the germline V gene (reference sequence). This CDR3 region has 15 residues. The CDR3 coding sequence is TGTGCCAGCAGCTCAAGACTGCGGGAGAAGGATGAGCAGTTCTTC. Protein sequence: CASSSRLREKDEQFF.

CDR3 residues: CASSFTSGLETQYF. DNA for the CDR3: TGTGCCAGCAGCTTTACTAGCGGGTTAGAGACCCAGTACTTC. The chain has TRBV11-2 and TRBJ2-5; 9 bases are shared with TRBD2. Germline CDR1 SGHAT, CDR2 FQNNGV. The V segment lost 3 bases and the J segment 4 bases; nucleotides outside the gene matches: 3. CDR3 size: 14 residues.

J is TRBJ1-1 and V is TRBV15; a weak D match, TRBD1 (5 bases). CDR1 is LNHNV and CDR2 is YYDKDF in the germline V gene (reference sequence). V shed 11 bases and J shed 5 bases, with 21 bases lying between them. The CDR3 length is 14 residues. In nucleotides, the CDR3 is TGTGCCGTCAAGATCTTTTCGCGGGGGACTGAAGCTTTCTTT. It translates to CAVKIFSRGTEAFF.

V and J are TRBV4-3 and TRBJ2-7; 7 bases map to TRBD2. CDR3 length equals 15 residues. V was clipped by 4 bases and J by 4 bases; unmatched bases: 10. The germline V gene has CDR1 LGHNA and CDR2 YSLEER. The CDR3 loop is CASSRSIAGTYEQYF. Here the CDR3 DNA reads TGCGCCAGCAGCCGATCGATAGCGGGTACTTACGAGCAGTACTTC.

V gene TRBV7-9 combines with J gene TRBJ1-5, with D perhaps TRBD1 (6 bases). This CDR3 comprises 16 residues. Germline lookup yields CDR1 SEHNR and CDR2 FQNEAQ (reference sequence). The V end lost 1 base, the J end lost 6 bases, and 16 bases lay between the germline ends. CDR3 in amino acids: CASSLETGLTGQPQHF. Here the CDR3 DNA reads TGTGCCAGCAGCTTAGAAACAGGGCTTACGGGTCAGCCCCAGCATTTT.

The V call is TRBV7-2, the J call TRBJ2-3; 10 bases align to TRBD1. The V segment lost 5 bases and the J segment 4 bases; nucleotides outside the gene matches: 6. Germline V lookup: CDR1 SGHTA, CDR2 FQGNSA. The CDR3 loop spans 15 amino acids. In DNA, the CDR3 is TGTGCCAGCAGCGTCGACAGGGGGCAGGCAGATACGCAGTATTTT. Translation: CASSVDRGQADTQYF.

The V gene is TRBV19, the J gene TRBJ2-5, with TRBD2 matching over 9 bases. The CDR3 sequence is 14 residues long. V gave up 5 bases and J gave up 5 bases; unmatched junction bases: 6. CDR1 is LNHDA, CDR2 SQIVND, per germline (reference sequence). The CDR3 sequence: CASSSLAGAETQYF. The CDR3 nucleotides are TGTGCCAGTAGTTCCTTAGCGGGGGCGGAGACCCAGTACTTC.

This chain uses TRBV4-1 with TRBJ2-7; 7 bases agree with TRBD2. This CDR3 has 15 residues. The V gene end was trimmed by 1 base and the J gene end by 4 bases; junction bases not matched to a gene: 7. From germline, CDR1 is MGHRA and CDR2 YSYEKL. DNA of the CDR3: TGCGCCAGCAGCCAAGTCGCTAGCGGATCATACGAGCAGTACTTC. This sequence encodes CASSQVASGSYEQYF.

CDR3 residues: CSVVGEQGNYGYTF. The CDR3 DNA reads as TGCAGCGTTGTGGGGGAACAGGGGAACTATGGCTACACCTTC. The rearrangement links TRBV29-1 to TRBJ1-2, with 7 bases fitting TRBD1. This CDR3 is built from 14 residues. Germline V CDR1 and CDR2: SQVTM, ANQGSEA. Trimming removed 4 bases from V and 2 bases from J; junction bases left unmatched: 7.

The chain recombines TRBV5-4 with TRBJ2-3; 8 nucleotides agree with TRBD1. Germline V gives CDR1 SGHNT, CDR2 YYREEE (reference sequence). The CDR3 contains 14 residues. The ends lost 4 bases at V and 5 bases at J; junction bases unmatched: 6. DNA of the CDR3: TGTGCCAGCAGCGGGACAGGATTCCTAGATACGCAGTATTTT. Translation: CASSGTGFLDTQYF.

The J gene is TRBJ1-2, the V gene TRBV6-1; weak D call: TRBD1 (6 bases). Trimming cost V 4 bases and J 0 bases, with 6 bases left between them. Per germline, CDR1 MNHNS and CDR2 SASEGT. This CDR3 comprises 13 residues. CDR3 coding DNA: TGTGCCAGCAGTGGGACAGCTAACTATGGCTACACCTTC. Translating gives CASSGTANYGYTF.

The rearrangement links TRBV28 to TRBJ2-3; TRBD2 is a possible D gene (5 bases). The length of the CDR3 is 14 residues. Germline V lookup: CDR1 MDHEN, CDR2 SYDVKM. Trimming left V 3 bases short and J 5 bases short, with 12 bases between. The DNA of the CDR3 is TGTGCCAGCAGTTTCTCGGGGTTGGGAGATACGCAGTATTTT. Its protein product is CASSFSGLGDTQYF.